The 15 T cell receptor beta chains reported below all come from one sample, sequenced in a study of shared clonotypes between healthy human individuals. TCRdb's table, derived via immunoSEQ multiplex PCR, lists solely in-frame clones and lacks some. The repertoire holds 2,500,000 or so clones, with roughly 93% as singletons. The sample comprised naive CD4+ T cells from PBMCs. This sample's subset: CD45RA+ positively selected. The receptors shown here come from a man younger than 35 in good health. Some clones in this sample may be carry-over from other donors' samples.

This clone was seen once. The V call is TRBV5-1, the J call TRBJ1-1; 9 nucleotides agree with TRBD1. Germline loops: CDR1 SGHRS, CDR2 YFSETQ. The CDR3 is 15 residues long. The ends lost 4 bases at V and 10 bases at J; junction bases unmatched: 14. Here the CDR3 reads CASSPRGQGFFRAFF. In DNA form, the CDR3 reads TGCGCCAGCAGCCCGAGGGGACAGGGATTCTTTCGAGCTTTCTTT.

The chain has TRBV5-1 and TRBJ1-1; D not resolved. Germline assignment: CDR1 SGHRS and CDR2 YFSETQ. The CDR3 is 13 amino acids. The ends were cut back, 5 bases at V and 1 base at J, with 9 bases in the middle. The CDR3 DNA reads as TGCGCCAGCAGGGCCCTACAGAACACTGAAGCTTTCTTT. Translating it yields CASRALQNTEAFF.

The chain recombines TRBV5-5 with TRBJ1-4; D is possibly TRBD1 (5 bases). CDR1 SGHKS and CDR2 YYEKEE come from the germline V gene (reference sequence). Trimming left V 7 bases short and J 10 bases short, with 20 bases between. The CDR3 totals 14 residues. DNA of the CDR3: TGTGCCAGCGCCCAGGGCCCCCACGGTGGAAAACTGTTTTTT. As protein: CASAQGPHGGKLFF.

The V and J genes are TRBV28 and TRBJ2-4; 7 bases are a match to TRBD1. Losses at the gene ends were 3 bases for V and 0 bases for J; bases not matched to a gene: 8. CDR3 length: 17 amino acids. CDR1 and CDR2 (germline): MDHEN, SYDVKM. CDR3 protein: CASSFIRGQLAKNIQYF. The CDR3 coding sequence is TGTGCCAGCAGTTTCATTCGGGGACAGTTAGCCAAAAACATTCAGTACTTC.

This clone was detected once. DNA of the CDR3: TGCGCCAGCAGCCCAGAGGGAGGTAGCGGGAGGATCAGCACAGATACGCAGTATTTT. It translates to CASSPEGGSGRISTDTQYF. The chain recombines TRBV4-1 with TRBJ2-3, with 10 positions matching TRBD2. Germline CDR1 is MGHRA and CDR2 is YSYEKL. V gave up 4 bases and J gave up 0 bases; unmatched junction bases: 13. The CDR3 is made up of 19 amino acids.

CDR3 sequence: CASAVTSGSYNEQFF. DNA of the CDR3: TGTGCCAGCGCTGTGACTAGCGGCTCCTACAATGAGCAGTTCTTC. The rearrangement links TRBV6-5 to TRBJ2-1, with 9 bases matching TRBD2. The CDR3 is 15 residues long. V was pared by 8 bases and J by 0 bases, with 5 bases of the junction left unmatched. Looked up from germline, CDR1 is MNHEY and CDR2 is SVGAGI.

J is TRBJ1-4 and V is TRBV27; D perhaps matches TRBD1 (6 bases). There are 15 residues in the CDR3. From germline, CDR1 is MNHEY and CDR2 SMNVEV (reference sequence). Trimming removed 7 bases at V and 4 bases at J, with 16 bases between. The DNA of the CDR3 is TGTGCCAGCAATGTTGGAGGGGGTAATAATGAAAAACTGTTTTTT. This gives the protein CASNVGGGNNEKLFF.

The chain recombines TRBV28 with TRBJ1-2; D not resolved. The CDR3 spans 11 residues. Germline CDR1 and CDR2: MDHEN and SYDVKM. Trimming removed 6 bases from V and 8 bases from J, with 10 bases in between. The CDR3 DNA reads TGTGCCAGCAGCGTTTCGGCAGGCTACACCTTC. Amino acid sequence: CASSVSAGYTF.

The V gene is TRBV19, the J gene TRBJ1-2; D uncertain. The CDR3 extends over 12 amino acids. Trimming removed 4 bases at V and 7 bases at J, with 10 bases between. CDR1 is LNHDA and CDR2 is SQIVND in the germline V gene (reference sequence). The CDR3 sequence is CASSNHGGGYTF. The CDR3 DNA is TGTGCCAGTAGTAATCACGGTGGTGGCTACACCTTC.

This clone appeared once. The V call is TRBV27, the J call TRBJ2-7; 11 bases map to TRBD2. CDR1 MNHEY and CDR2 SMNVEV come from the germline V gene (reference sequence). Trimming at V came to 4 bases and at J to 3 bases, leaving 5 bases not matched to a gene. The CDR3 has 15 residues. CDR3 sequence (DNA): TGTGCCAGCAGTTCCCGACTAGCGGGACTCTACGAGCAGTACTTC. Its translation is CASSSRLAGLYEQYF.

Concerning this clone itself: Additional DNA sequences in this sample encode the identical CDR3. This chain connects TRBV2 to TRBJ2-7; D might be TRBD2 (6 bases). CDR1 SNHLY and CDR2 FYNNEI come from the germline V gene. Trimming removed 6 bases at V and 4 bases at J, with 7 bases between. The CDR3 covers 11 residues. CDR3: CASRSGYEQYF. In DNA form, the CDR3 reads TGTGCCAGCAGAAGCGGGTACGAGCAGTACTTC.

This clone has just one count. The chain employs TRBV6-1 and TRBJ1-1; D remains ambiguous. Germline loops: CDR1 MNHNS, CDR2 SASEGT. V lost 6 bases and J lost 6, with 17 bases in between. CDR3 length equals 14 residues. The CDR3 is CASRELAGYSEAFF. CDR3 coding DNA: TGTGCCAGCAGGGAATTGGCGGGATACTCTGAAGCTTTCTTT.

The V call is TRBV2, the J call TRBJ1-1, with D uncertain. The ends were cut back, 10 bases at V and 0 bases at J, with 6 bases in the middle. Germline CDR1 and CDR2: SNHLY and FYNNEI. This CDR3 contains 11 residues. This CDR3 is CATGLNTEAFF. DNA for the CDR3: TGTGCCACCGGACTGAACACTGAAGCTTTCTTT.

The chain has TRBV19 and TRBJ1-5; TRBD1 is a possible D gene (5 bases). In germline, CDR1 is LNHDA, CDR2 SQIVND (reference sequence). Trimming pared 7 bases from V and 5 bases from J, leaving 12 bases between. CDR3 length equals 13 residues. In nucleotides, the CDR3 is TGTGCCAGTACCTGGACAAGAGATCAGCCCCAGCATTTT. Amino acid sequence: CASTWTRDQPQHF.

The chain links TRBV19 to TRBJ2-7; 9 bases line up with TRBD1. Germline trimming cut 5 bases from V and 2 bases from J; bases unmatched to any gene: 7. Germline CDR1 and CDR2: LNHDA and SQIVND (reference sequence). This CDR3 comprises 15 residues. The CDR3 loop is CASSVRDRAPYEQYF. In nucleotides, the CDR3 is TGTGCCAGTAGTGTCCGGGACAGGGCCCCCTACGAGCAGTACTTC.